The rows below give T cell receptor beta chains drawn from one sample of a study of T cells in Graves' hyperthyroidism and ophthalmopathy. TCRdb independently ran MiXCR on the multiplex PCR reads; one entry per CDR3 protein. The sample lists roughly 700,000 distinct CDR3 sequences; 30% to 40% were seen once. Sample: blood. These receptor sequences come from a woman between 40 and 55 years old with Graves' hyperthyroidism. Both conserved end residues are part of each CDR3.

TRBV6-5	TRBJ1-2	CASSFAGTVYGYTF
TRBV6-5	TRBJ1-1	CASSYVPGMNTEAFF
TRBV12-3/TRBV12-4	TRBJ1-2	CASSPNRVGFGYGYTF
TRBV7-9	TRBJ2-3	CASSTTGTSTDTQYF
TRBV7-8	TRBJ1-4	CASSLGQLHGEKLFF
TRBV19	TRBJ1-5	CASSMIRGLDQPQHF
TRBV10-3	TRBJ2-7	CAISDPISTGTGYSSYEQYF
TRBV6-5	TRBJ1-2	CASSYGGTGGNYGYTF
TRBV20-1	TRBJ2-7	CSAREWTAYEQYF
TRBV4-3	TRBJ1-6	CASSLSRPASPLHF
TRBV7-2	TRBJ2-5	CASSPLFERGTQYF
TRBV6-5	TRBJ1-3	CASGDRDSGGNTIYF
TRBV9	TRBJ1-3	CASSPGGHSGNTIYF
TRBV20-1	TRBJ2-7	CSASRDRVLYEQYF
TRBV6-5	TRBJ1-5	CASSPTRGGIVGNQPQHF
TRBV24-1	TRBJ2-6	CATSDRDRRSSGANVLTF
TRBV20-1	TRBJ1-2	CSASSLIRQKVANYGYTF
TRBV20-1	TRBJ2-5	CSAPRPDQETQYF
TRBV24-1	TRBJ2-5	CATSDYRGEETQYF
TRBV9	TRBJ2-5	CASSRIETQYF
TRBV30	TRBJ1-2	CACHKSGTGRRNYGYTF
TRBV2	TRBJ2-5	CAGTGVEETQYF
TRBV19	TRBJ1-1	CASSIGRATEAFF
TRBV5-1	TRBJ1-3	CASTLTGETGNTIYF
TRBV4-3	TRBJ2-7	CASSQGLYDEQYF
TRBV5-1	TRBJ2-3	CASSLRRGTSTDTQYF
TRBV20-1	TRBJ1-2	CSARRDRGYGYTF
TRBV29-1	TRBJ1-1	CSVRDRGIGEAFF
TRBV15	TRBJ2-5	CATSRSQWTSYKETQYF
TRBV7-9	TRBJ2-2	CASSTPLLPGGGELFF
TRBV12-3/TRBV12-4	TRBJ1-2	CASSRPEGAGYTF
TRBV30	TRBJ1-4	CAWTRGSGRKLFF
TRBV7-2	TRBJ2-5	CASSSHQSGEQYF
TRBV19	TRBJ1-1	CASSIWQGLTTEAFF
TRBV5-1	TRBJ2-7	CASHFLGGVRNYEQYF
TRBV6-6	TRBJ2-7	CASSSAGLSSYEQYF
TRBV9	TRBJ1-2	CASSADFWAGGYTF
TRBV12-3/TRBV12-4	TRBJ2-3	CASTFGPDTQYF
TRBV28	TRBJ1-1	CASGPWDRGLSFF